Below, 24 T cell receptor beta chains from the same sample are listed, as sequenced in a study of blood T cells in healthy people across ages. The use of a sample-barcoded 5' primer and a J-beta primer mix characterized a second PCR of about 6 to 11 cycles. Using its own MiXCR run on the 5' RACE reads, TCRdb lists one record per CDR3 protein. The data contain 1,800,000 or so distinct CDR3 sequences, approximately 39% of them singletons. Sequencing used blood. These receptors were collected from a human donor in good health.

The CDR3 reads CASRDTENQETQYF. CDR3 DNA sequence: TGTGCCAGTAGGGACACGGAGAACCAAGAGACCCAGTACTTC. The chain has TRBV2 and TRBJ2-5; maybe TRBD1 (6 bases). The CDR3 sequence is 14 residues long. The V end lost 9 bases, the J end lost 0 bases, and 14 bases lay between the germline ends. CDR1 is SNHLY and CDR2 is FYNNEI in the germline V gene.

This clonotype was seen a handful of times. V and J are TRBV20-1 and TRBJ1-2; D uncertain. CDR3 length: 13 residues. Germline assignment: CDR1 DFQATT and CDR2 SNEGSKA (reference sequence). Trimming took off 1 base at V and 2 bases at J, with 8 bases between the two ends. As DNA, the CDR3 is TGCAGTGCTAGAGGAGTAGGGAACTATGGCTACACCTTC. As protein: CSARGVGNYGYTF.

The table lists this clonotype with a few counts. CDR3 protein: CASSQEGPHNSPLHF. CDR3 coding DNA: TGCGCCAGCAGCCAAGAGGGACCGCATAATTCACCCCTCCACTTT. The V call is TRBV4-3, the J call TRBJ1-6, with D possibly TRBD1 on 5 matching bases. The germline V gene has CDR1 LGHNA and CDR2 YSLEER. The CDR3 consists of 15 residues. The germline V and J ends were trimmed by 0 bases and 5 bases, with 8 bases remaining between them.

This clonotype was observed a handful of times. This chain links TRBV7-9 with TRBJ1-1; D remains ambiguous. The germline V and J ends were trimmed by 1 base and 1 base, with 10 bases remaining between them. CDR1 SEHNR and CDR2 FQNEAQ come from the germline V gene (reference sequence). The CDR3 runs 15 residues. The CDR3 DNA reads TGTGCCAGCAGCTTAGGTTGGACCGAGAACACTGAAGCTTTCTTT. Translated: CASSLGWTENTEAFF.

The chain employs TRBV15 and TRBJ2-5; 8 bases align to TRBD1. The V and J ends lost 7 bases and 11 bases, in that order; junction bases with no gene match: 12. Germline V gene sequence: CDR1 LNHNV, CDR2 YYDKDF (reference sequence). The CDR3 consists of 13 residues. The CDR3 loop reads CATNSDRENEQYF. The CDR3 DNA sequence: TGTGCCACCAACTCGGACAGGGAAAATGAGCAGTACTTC.

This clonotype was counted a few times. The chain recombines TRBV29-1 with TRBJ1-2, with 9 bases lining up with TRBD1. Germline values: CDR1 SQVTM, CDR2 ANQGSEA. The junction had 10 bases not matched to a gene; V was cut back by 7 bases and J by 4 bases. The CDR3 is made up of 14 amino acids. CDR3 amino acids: CSATGQGGPYGYTF. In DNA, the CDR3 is TGCAGCGCTACGGGACAGGGTGGTCCCTATGGCTACACCTTC.

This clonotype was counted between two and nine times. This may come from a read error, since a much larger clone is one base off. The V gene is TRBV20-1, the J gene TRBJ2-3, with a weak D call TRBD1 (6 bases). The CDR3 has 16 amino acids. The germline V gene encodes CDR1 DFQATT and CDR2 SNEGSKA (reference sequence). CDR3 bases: TGCAGTGCTGGAGATCCAGGGGCCCTTAGCACAGATACGCAGTATTTT. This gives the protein CSAGDPGALSTDTQYF.

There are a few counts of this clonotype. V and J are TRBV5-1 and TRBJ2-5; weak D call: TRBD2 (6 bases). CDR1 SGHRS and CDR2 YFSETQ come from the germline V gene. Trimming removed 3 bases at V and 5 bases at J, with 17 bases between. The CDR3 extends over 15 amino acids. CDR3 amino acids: CASSSLGTGSETQYF. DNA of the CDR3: TGCGCCAGCAGCTCACTGGGGACTGGATCGGAGACCCAGTACTTC.

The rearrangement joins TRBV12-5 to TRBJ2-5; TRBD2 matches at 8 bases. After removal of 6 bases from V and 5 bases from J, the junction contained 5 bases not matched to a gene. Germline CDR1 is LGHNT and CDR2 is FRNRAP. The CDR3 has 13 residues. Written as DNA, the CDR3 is TGTGCTAGTGGCCCCCGGGGGGGGGAGACCCAGTACTTC. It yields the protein CASGPRGGETQYF.

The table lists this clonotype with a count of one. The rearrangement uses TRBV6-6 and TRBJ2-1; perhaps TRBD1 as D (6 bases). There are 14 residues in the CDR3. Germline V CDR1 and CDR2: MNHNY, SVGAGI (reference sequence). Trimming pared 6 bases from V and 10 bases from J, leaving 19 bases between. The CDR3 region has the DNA TGTGCCAGCAGCGGACAGCGCGGTCGATCCGAGCAGTTCTTC. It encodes CASSGQRGRSEQFF.

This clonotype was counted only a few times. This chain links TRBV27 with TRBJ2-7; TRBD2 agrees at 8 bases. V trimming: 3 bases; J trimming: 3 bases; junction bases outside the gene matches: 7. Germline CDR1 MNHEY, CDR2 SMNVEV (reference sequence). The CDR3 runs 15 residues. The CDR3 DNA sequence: TGTGCCAGCAGTTTCGCCGGGACTAGGGTCTACGAGCAGTACTTC. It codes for CASSFAGTRVYEQYF.

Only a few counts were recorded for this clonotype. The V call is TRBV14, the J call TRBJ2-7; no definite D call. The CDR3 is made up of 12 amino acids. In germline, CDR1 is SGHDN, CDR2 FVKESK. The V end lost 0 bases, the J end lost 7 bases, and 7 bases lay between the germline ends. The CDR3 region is CASSQESWEQYF. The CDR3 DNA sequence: TGTGCCAGCAGCCAAGAGTCTTGGGAGCAGTACTTC. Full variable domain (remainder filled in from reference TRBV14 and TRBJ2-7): EAGVTQFPSHSVIEKGQTVTLRCDPISGHDNLYWYRRVMGKEIKFLLHFVKESKQDESGMPNNRFLAERTGGTYSTLKVQPAELEDSGVYFCASSQESWEQYFGPGTRLTVT.

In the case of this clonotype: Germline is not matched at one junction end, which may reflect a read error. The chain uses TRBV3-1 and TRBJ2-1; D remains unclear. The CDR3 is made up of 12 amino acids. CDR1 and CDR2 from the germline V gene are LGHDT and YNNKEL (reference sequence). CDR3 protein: CASSQGRDEQFF. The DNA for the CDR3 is TGCGCCAGCAGCCAAGGTAGAGATGAGCAGTTCTTC.

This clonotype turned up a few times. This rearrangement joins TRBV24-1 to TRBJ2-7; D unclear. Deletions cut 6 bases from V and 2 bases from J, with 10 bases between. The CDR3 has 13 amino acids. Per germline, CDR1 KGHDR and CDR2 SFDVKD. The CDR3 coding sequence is TGTGCCACCAGTTCCGAGAGAACCTACGAGCAGTACTTC. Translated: CATSSERTYEQYF.

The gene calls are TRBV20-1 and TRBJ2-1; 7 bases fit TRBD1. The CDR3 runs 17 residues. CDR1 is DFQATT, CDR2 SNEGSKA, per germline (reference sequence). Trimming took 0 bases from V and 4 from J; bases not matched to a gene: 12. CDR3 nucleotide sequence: TGCAGTGCTAGAGATCTGGCACGAGGGGGCTTGTACAATGAGCAGTTCTTC. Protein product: CSARDLARGGLYNEQFF.

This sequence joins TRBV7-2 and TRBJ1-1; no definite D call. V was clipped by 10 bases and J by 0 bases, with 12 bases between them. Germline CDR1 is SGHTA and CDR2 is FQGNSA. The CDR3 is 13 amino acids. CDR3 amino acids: CATSRQMNTEAFF. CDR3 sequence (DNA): TGTGCCACCTCGAGGCAGATGAACACTGAAGCTTTCTTT.

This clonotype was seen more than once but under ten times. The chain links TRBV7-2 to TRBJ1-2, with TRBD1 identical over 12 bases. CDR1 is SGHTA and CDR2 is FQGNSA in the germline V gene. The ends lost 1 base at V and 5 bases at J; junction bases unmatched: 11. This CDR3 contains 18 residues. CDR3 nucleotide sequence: TGTGCCAGCAGCTTAGTGGCCGGGACAGGGGGCTTACGATATGGCTACACCTTC. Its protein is CASSLVAGTGGLRYGYTF. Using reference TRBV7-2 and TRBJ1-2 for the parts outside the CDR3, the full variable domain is GAGVSQSPSNKVTEKGKDVELRCDPISGHTALYWYRQSLGQGLEFLIYFQGNSAPDKSGLPSDRFSAERTGGSVSTLTIQRTQQEDSAVYLCASSLVAGTGGLRYGYTFGSGTRLTVV.

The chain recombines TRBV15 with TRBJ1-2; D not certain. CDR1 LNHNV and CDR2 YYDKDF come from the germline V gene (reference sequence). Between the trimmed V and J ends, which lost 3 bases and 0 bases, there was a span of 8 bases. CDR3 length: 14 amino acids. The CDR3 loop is CATSRGQANYGYTF. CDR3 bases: TGTGCCACCAGCAGGGGCCAGGCTAACTATGGCTACACCTTC.

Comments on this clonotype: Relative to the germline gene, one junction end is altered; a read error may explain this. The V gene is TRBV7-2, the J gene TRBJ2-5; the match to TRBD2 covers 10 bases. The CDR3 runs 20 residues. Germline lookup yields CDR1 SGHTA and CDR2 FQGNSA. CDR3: CASSLVPPGAGGPRQETQYF. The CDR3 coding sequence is TGTGCCAGCAGCTTAGTCCCGCCAGGAGCGGGGGGGCCTCGCCAAGAGACTCAGTACTTC.

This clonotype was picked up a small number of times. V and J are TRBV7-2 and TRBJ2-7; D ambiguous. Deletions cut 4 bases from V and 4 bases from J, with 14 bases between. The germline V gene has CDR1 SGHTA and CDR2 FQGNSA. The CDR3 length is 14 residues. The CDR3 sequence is CASSYFRGEYEQYF. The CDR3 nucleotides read TGTGCCAGCAGCTACTTTCGAGGCGAGTACGAGCAGTACTTC.

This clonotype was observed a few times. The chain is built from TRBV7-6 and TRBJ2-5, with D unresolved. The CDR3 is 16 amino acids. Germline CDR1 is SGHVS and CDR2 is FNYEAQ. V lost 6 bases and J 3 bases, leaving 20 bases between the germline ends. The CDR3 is CASSDGPATRKETQYF. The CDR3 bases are TGTGCCAGCAGTGACGGCCCGGCGACTCGCAAAGAGACCCAGTACTTC.

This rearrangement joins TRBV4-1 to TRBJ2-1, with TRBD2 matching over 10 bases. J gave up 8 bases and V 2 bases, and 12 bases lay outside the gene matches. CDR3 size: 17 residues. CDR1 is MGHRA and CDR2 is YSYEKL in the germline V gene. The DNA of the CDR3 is TGCGCCAGCAGCCAATCTGCTGCTAGCGGGGGAGGGTATGAGCAGTTCTTC. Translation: CASSQSAASGGGYEQFF.

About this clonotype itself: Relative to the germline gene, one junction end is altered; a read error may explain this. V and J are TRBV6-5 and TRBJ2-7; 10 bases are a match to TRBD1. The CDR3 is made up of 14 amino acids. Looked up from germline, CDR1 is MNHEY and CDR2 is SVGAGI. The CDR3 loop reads CTSRDRGRLLKQYF. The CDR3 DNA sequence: TGTACCAGCAGGGACAGGGGACGTCTCCTCAAGCAGTACTTC.

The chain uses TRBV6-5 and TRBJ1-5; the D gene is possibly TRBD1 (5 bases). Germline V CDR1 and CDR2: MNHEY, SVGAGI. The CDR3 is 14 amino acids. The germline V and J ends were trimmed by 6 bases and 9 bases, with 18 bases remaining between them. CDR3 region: CASSTTGSLTPQHF. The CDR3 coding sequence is TGTGCCAGCAGCACTACAGGATCCTTGACGCCCCAGCATTTT.